This T cell receptor (beta chain) originates from a study of T cell changes during pregnancy in multiple sclerosis. The CDR3 sequence is 14 residues long. V lost 2 bases and J 4 bases, leaving 12 bases between the germline ends. Germline CDR1 and CDR2: MNHEY and SMNVEV (reference sequence). TCRdb's copy holds only in-frame clones and misses some; the assay was immunoSEQ multiplex PCR. The data contain roughly 75,000 clones, roughly 91% of them singletons. This material consisted of peripheral blood, taken after pregnancy. The chain combines TRBV27 with TRBJ2-7, with TRBD1 as a possible D gene (6 bases). This TCR was sampled from a female donor in good health, enrolled as a control in a pregnancy study. CDR3 loop: CASSLGLQGYEQYF. For the CDR3, the DNA is TGTGCCAGCAGTTTAGGGTTACAGGGATACGAGCAGTACTTC.